Following are 9 T cell receptor beta chains from one sample sequenced in a study of Tregs in tolerant kidney transplant recipients. The assay was immunoSEQ multiplex PCR, and TCRdb's table has in-frame clones only and misses some. The data show roughly 120,000 clones, approximately 90% seen once. The material sequenced was CD4+ T cells from blood. All receptors come from a human donor in good health.

The chain employs TRBV5-4 and TRBJ2-2; tentatively, D is TRBD1 (5 bases). With 4 bases removed from V and 1 base from J, the gap between germline ends came to 17 bases. This CDR3 contains 17 residues. Germline V CDR1 and CDR2: SGHNT, YYREEE (reference sequence). The CDR3 DNA reads TGTGCCAGCAGCGGTGCCCAGGGCCATGTGAACACCGGGGAGCTGTTTTTT. The encoded protein is CASSGAQGHVNTGELFF.

This rearrangement joins TRBV6-5 to TRBJ2-7; a possible D gene is TRBD2 (6 bases). Germline-derived CDR1 and CDR2 are MNHEY and SVGAGI. This CDR3 contains 15 residues. The V and J ends lost 5 bases and 1 base respectively, with 15 bases between them. The CDR3 is CASSVTGGSSYEQYF. The CDR3 DNA reads as TGTGCCAGCAGTGTAACCGGGGGATCTTCCTACGAGCAGTACTTC.

This rearrangement joins TRBV6-1 to TRBJ1-3; TRBD1 aligns across 7 bases. Germline CDR1 and CDR2: MNHNS and SASEGT. V trimming: 1 base; J trimming: 1 base; junction bases outside the gene matches: 7. This CDR3 has 17 amino acids. CDR3 region: CASSEVRQGLSGNTIYF. The DNA of the CDR3 is TGTGCCAGCAGTGAAGTTAGACAGGGACTTTCTGGAAACACCATATATTTT.

The genes are TRBV2 and TRBJ1-2, with 9 bases lining up with TRBD1. This CDR3 has 14 amino acids. Germline CDR1 and CDR2: SNHLY and FYNNEI. With V trimmed by 5 bases and J by 4 bases, 5 bases remained unmatched. The CDR3 is CASSQDRGSYGYTF. As DNA, the CDR3 is TGTGCCAGCAGTCAGGACAGGGGAAGCTATGGCTACACCTTC. The variable domain in full, completed from reference TRBV2 and TRBJ1-2, reads EPEVTQTPSHQVTQMGQEVILRCVPISNHLYFYWYRQILGQKVEFLVSFYNNEISEKSEIFDDQFSVERPDGSNFTLKIRSTKLEDSAMYFCASSQDRGSYGYTFGSGTRLTVV.

The chain combines TRBV4-1 with TRBJ2-3; D possibly corresponds to TRBD1 (6 bases). Germline V lookup: CDR1 MGHRA, CDR2 YSYEKL. The CDR3 length is 12 residues. The V end was cut by 1 base, the J end by 11 bases, with 10 bases between. The CDR3 sequence is CASSQAPGQQYF. CDR3 sequence (DNA): TGCGCCAGCAGCCAAGCCCCGGGACAGCAGTATTTT.

The J gene is TRBJ2-7, the V gene TRBV5-1, with D maybe TRBD2 (6 bases). CDR1 is SGHRS, CDR2 YFSETQ, per germline. The V gene lost 3 bases and the J gene lost 8 bases, with 18 bases spanning the gap. The CDR3 is 14 amino acids. The DNA of the CDR3 is TGCGCCAGCAGCTCCGGGACTGCCCCTACGAAGCAGTACTTC. Translated, it gives CASSSGTAPTKQYF.

This chain connects TRBV5-1 to TRBJ2-3; D is ambiguous. This CDR3 is 15 amino acids long. Germline values: CDR1 SGHRS, CDR2 YFSETQ. The ends were cut back, 4 bases at V and 5 bases at J, with 17 bases in the middle. The CDR3 loop is CASSPLGPWKDTQYF. The CDR3 nucleotides read TGCGCCAGCAGCCCCCTCGGACCCTGGAAAGATACGCAGTATTTT.

This chain uses TRBV12-5 with TRBJ2-7; the D is unclear. This CDR3 comprises 13 residues. Germline assignment: CDR1 LGHNT and CDR2 FRNRAP. Trimming removed 9 bases from V and 2 bases from J, with 14 bases in between. In DNA, the CDR3 is TGTGCTAGGGCCCGGGCCTCACCCTACGAGCAGTACTTC. Translated, it gives CARARASPYEQYF.

This chain links TRBV27 with TRBJ1-1; D is uncertain. The CDR3 spans 13 residues. Trimming took off 3 bases at V and 1 base at J, with 6 bases between the two ends. In germline, CDR1 is MNHEY, CDR2 SMNVEV (reference sequence). The DNA for the CDR3 is TGTGCCAGCAGTTTTCAACGGAACACTGAAGCTTTCTTT. This encodes CASSFQRNTEAFF.